This entry is about one TCR beta chain. This clone was recorded once. Its antigen specificity is not known. No base quality values were provided; no much bigger clone lies one nucleotide off. The sample comes from a study of control samples from healthy donors and cancer patients (dated by TCRdb to 2020 to 2022). Libraries came from the immunoSEQ multiplex PCR assay. Here the immuneACCESS table is served through TCRdb, limited to in-frame sequences with V and J called. Missing clones are a known gap in these copies; in checked studies unresolved V genes cover under half, and the rest lacks a known reason. The sample includes approximately 110,000 clones, with roughly nine tenths observed a single time. 7.8% of the sample lies in the top ten. The sequence came from a woman aged 18-29 years in good health. Sequences were obtained from blood.

CDR3 loop: CASSLGTGPQETQYF. In nucleotides, the sequence is TGTGCCAGCAGCTTAGGGACAGGACCACAAGAGACCCAGTACTTC. The rearranged segments are TRBV7-3 and TRBJ2-5, with 8 central nucleotides matching TRBD1. CDR1 and CDR2, looked up from the germline V gene, are SGHTA and FQGTGA. From its cysteine to its phenylalanine, the CDR3 spans 15 amino acids. Only CDR3 DNA is held: 45 bases, read in frame from base 1. V is trimmed back by 2 bases and J by 2 bases, and the junction contains 4 bases that no gene match accounts for.